This entry features one T cell receptor beta chain sequence. Sequencing used immunoSEQ multiplex PCR; TCRdb keeps in-frame clones, though not all of them. The sample includes hundreds of thousands of clones, 80% to 95% of them seen just once. This specimen comes from a study of Ad26.COV2.S vaccination and SARS-CoV-2 variants. Germline V gene lookup returns CDR1 PRHDT and CDR2 FYEKMQ (reference sequence). The V and J ends lost 5 bases and 3 bases, in that order; junction bases with no gene match: 6. The CDR3 loop spans 15 amino acids. The treatment was: roughly 18 received Ad26.COV2.S at low or high dose, single or two shots; about 5 received placebo; per-sample allocation not given. Sampling was done on day 63 after the first vaccine or placebo injection.

The receptor was derived from a person between 18 and 59 years old who received the Ad26.COV2.S COVID-19 vaccine or a placebo. V gene TRBV13 combines with J gene TRBJ2-7; 11 bases agree with TRBD2. The source material was peripheral blood, sampled in a trial of Ad26.COV2.S vaccine versus placebo. The CDR3: CASSAGLAANYEQYF. The DNA for the CDR3 is TGTGCCAGCAGCGCGGGACTAGCGGCGAACTACGAGCAGTACTTC.